The rows below give T cell receptor beta chains drawn from one sample of a study of cytomegalovirus exposure and HLA in healthy donors. Sequenced by immunoSEQ multiplex PCR; TCRdb stores in-frame clones only, minus some. The profile covers some 40,000 clones, with over 55% appearing a single time and 9.5% to 15% taken by the ten largest. Sequencing was done on a sample of PBMCs. The source is a man aged 55 to 70 in good health and CMV-seropositive. Each CDR3 is given with its conserved first and last residue. Clone size is given for some rows only: seen once, a few or many times, or a class if the clone is expanded.

j_call clone_size v_call cdr3_aa
TRBJ2-1 . TRBV18 CASSPTSGTAVGQFF
TRBJ2-5 . TRBV19 CASSMRRRRQEAQYF
TRBJ2-3 few TRBV5-4 CASSSMTTDTDTQYF
TRBJ2-1 . TRBV11-2 CASSSYRGSYNEQFF
TRBJ1-2 . TRBV25-1 CASSAWRDSPSNYGYTF
TRBJ2-1 . TRBV28 CASSPPSRKYNEQFF
TRBJ2-7 . TRBV19 CASSMSGSSYEQYF
TRBJ2-7 . TRBV21-1 CASRRVPHTPVITSGSSYEQYF
TRBJ2-1 . TRBV7-9 CASRPGGRTDNEQFF
TRBJ2-2 . TRBV4-3 CARAPQGSLYTGELFF
TRBJ1-2 few TRBV5-6 CASSLKTGINYGYTF
TRBJ2-1 . TRBV6-1 CASKPGLASNEQFF
TRBJ2-4 large TRBV7-2 CASSFRGSGDIQYF
TRBJ2-1 . TRBV9 CASSVTGTSDEQFF
TRBJ2-7 . TRBV4-1 CASSQDLAGDVLRPYEQYF
TRBJ2-7 . TRBV2 CASSPALPTPSYEQYF
TRBJ1-1 . TRBV19 CASRRDRATPEAFF
TRBJ2-3 once TRBV7-2 CASSLVDRLSQYF
TRBJ2-7 . TRBV27 CASRSTSGYEQYF
TRBJ2-1 . TRBV6-5 CASSYSRRFAAGEQFF
TRBJ1-4 few TRBV4-3 CASSQGTGDRDEKLFF
TRBJ2-7 . TRBV11-2 CASSPPISWGGAYEQYF
TRBJ2-2 . TRBV28 CASSRTGLAHTGELFF
TRBJ2-1 once TRBV28 CASSFRDRRNEQFF
TRBJ2-7 . TRBV9 CASSPGLQPYEQYF
TRBJ1-2 . TRBV5-4 CATQGPSYGYTF
TRBJ2-7 . TRBV5-5 CASSWGTGTYEQYF
TRBJ2-3 . TRBV29-1 CSVTGSSTDTQYF
TRBJ2-3 . TRBV7-2 CASSSRGSGYTDTQYF
TRBJ2-7 . TRBV7-9 CASSSEAGGPRYEQYF
TRBJ2-1 few TRBV18 CASSPRSGAVDYNEQFF
TRBJ1-4 . TRBV29-1 CSVERVQGEKLFF
TRBJ2-7 once TRBV7-9 CASSPQRPPSEQYF
TRBJ2-3 . TRBV28 CASSFPVAGLLGDTQYF
TRBJ2-1 once TRBV6-5 CASSYSSGDNEQFF
TRBJ2-5 . TRBV6-6 CASSAPGTGVETQYF
TRBJ2-3 . TRBV5-1 CASSLGLVAGTDTQYF
TRBJ2-7 . TRBV10-2 CASSDFGGAINSYEQYF
TRBJ2-5 . TRBV2 CASSEYAGVETQYF
TRBJ2-7 . TRBV29-1 CSVSSGAAYEQYF
TRBJ2-2 . TRBV4-1 CASSQDGTNTGELFF
TRBJ2-1 few TRBV19 CASSRTGDVNEQFF
TRBJ2-3 . TRBV27 CASSLDTNTQYF
TRBJ1-2 . TRBV14 CASSQAEGSHYGYTF
TRBJ2-2 . TRBV7-9 CASSMTRVGGELFF
TRBJ1-1 . TRBV2 CASSVSGTEAFF
TRBJ2-1 . TRBV2 CASSQWTSGRNEQFF
TRBJ2-7 few TRBV6-5 CASSYGAGELEQYF
TRBJ1-1 . TRBV6-4 CASSPGQANTEAFF
TRBJ2-5 . TRBV11-2 CASSLDRVRETQYF
TRBJ1-2 many TRBV5-1 CASSFSGGEGYTF
TRBJ2-3 . TRBV6-5 CASSYFGDTQYF